The 28 T cell receptor beta chains in this list originate from one sample, sequenced in a study of spatial heterogeneity in lung cancer. The time point is: sample taken at primary tumor resection. Unsorted whole RNA of tumor, nontumor lung or frozen PBMC was sequenced. One entry per CDR3 protein, called by TCRdb with MiXCR from the 5' RACE reads. The sample includes 13,000 to 15,000 distinct CDR3 sequences, 10% to 12% of them seen just once. Source: PBMCs, taken at surgery. The receptors stem from a female donor with early-stage non-small cell lung cancer.

This clonotype was seen just once. V usage is TRBV19 and J usage is TRBJ1-1, with D possibly being TRBD1 (5 bases). CDR1 is LNHDA and CDR2 is SQIVND in the germline V gene (reference sequence). V lost 6 bases to trimming and J lost 4 bases, with 18 bases between them. The CDR3 has 15 amino acids. DNA of the CDR3: TGTGCCAGTAGAACAGGATGGGGAGACTCCACTGAAGCTTTCTTT. It translates to CASRTGWGDSTEAFF.

J is TRBJ2-5 and V is TRBV29-1, with D perhaps matching TRBD1 (5 bases). In germline, CDR1 is SQVTM, CDR2 ANQGSEA. The CDR3 length is 12 residues. Trimming cost V 1 base and J 3 bases, with 6 bases left between them. Here the CDR3 DNA reads TGCAGCGTTGAAGCAGGGAAAGAGACCCAGTACTTC. It is translated as CSVEAGKETQYF.

This clonotype was observed many times. The V call is TRBV5-1, the J call TRBJ1-3; D is possibly TRBD1 (6 bases). Germline V gene data show CDR1 as SGHRS and CDR2 as YFSETQ. Trimming stripped 5 bases from V and 0 bases from J, with 12 bases between. The CDR3 loop spans 15 amino acids. The CDR3, as DNA: TGCGCCAGCAGATATGGAGGGGGCTCTGGAAACACCATATATTTT. Translation gives CASRYGGGSGNTIYF.

The chain employs TRBV7-3 and TRBJ2-3, with D possibly called TRBD1 or TRBD2 (6 bases each). This CDR3 has 16 amino acids. The V gene's germline CDR1 is SGHTA and CDR2 FQGTGA. Trimming removed 5 bases from V and 3 bases from J, with 18 bases in between. The CDR3 DNA sequence: TGTGCCAGCAGCCTCCAAGTCGGGGGCGGGACAGATACGCAGTATTTT. Protein: CASSLQVGGGTDTQYF.

This sequence joins TRBV28 and TRBJ2-7; D might be TRBD1 (5 bases). Per the germline V gene, CDR1 is MDHEN and CDR2 is SYDVKM. Between the trimmed V and J ends, which lost 6 bases and 2 bases, there was a span of 11 bases. The CDR3 is 13 amino acids. The CDR3 is CASSPRETYEQYF. The CDR3 coding sequence is TGTGCCAGCAGCCCCAGGGAAACCTACGAGCAGTACTTC.

The sample holds many counts of this clonotype. The J gene is TRBJ1-6, the V gene TRBV6-6; D unresolved. With 8 bases removed from V and 6 bases from J, the gap between germline ends came to 11 bases. Germline CDR1 is MNHNY and CDR2 is SVGAGI (reference sequence). This CDR3 region has 13 residues. CDR3 residues: CASAKAPNSPLHF. The CDR3 region has the DNA TGTGCCAGCGCAAAAGCCCCTAATTCACCCCTCCACTTT.

This clonotype was counted a few times. The chain carries TRBV30 and TRBJ2-2, with TRBD2 identical over 9 bases. The J segment lost 7 bases and the V segment lost 0 bases, leaving 6 bases of the junction unmatched. The CDR3 totals 15 residues. Germline CDR1 and CDR2: GTSNPN and SVGIG (reference sequence). CDR3 region: CAWSVLAGTVGELFF. DNA of the CDR3: TGTGCCTGGAGTGTTCTAGCGGGGACCGTCGGGGAGCTGTTTTTT.

This clonotype was recorded a few times. The genes are TRBV14 and TRBJ2-6; the match to TRBD1 covers 9 bases. Germline CDR1 and CDR2: SGHDN and FVKESK. The junction had 8 bases not matched to a gene; V was cut back by 4 bases and J by 4 bases. The length of the CDR3 is 17 residues. CDR3: CASSPWTGASGANVLTF. Written as DNA, the CDR3 is TGTGCCAGCAGCCCGTGGACAGGGGCATCCGGGGCCAACGTCCTGACTTTC.

This clonotype has ten or more counts. This chain links TRBV24-1 with TRBJ2-7; possibly TRBD2 for D (5 bases). CDR3 size: 13 residues. Germline CDR1 and CDR2: KGHDR and SFDVKD. Deletions cut 6 bases from V and 5 bases from J, with 13 bases between. The CDR3 DNA reads as TGTGCCACCAGTACCGGGGTGAGGGACGAGCAGTACTTC. Encoded protein: CATSTGVRDEQYF.

The table lists this clonotype with many counts. This chain joins TRBV5-4 and TRBJ2-7; TRBD1 aligns across 10 bases. With V trimmed by 4 bases and J by 2 bases, 9 bases remained unmatched. Germline CDR1 reads SGHNT; CDR2 reads YYREEE (reference sequence). The CDR3 is 16 residues long. In DNA, the CDR3 is TGTGCCAGCAGCAACCCCGGGACAGGGGCCACCTACGAGCAGTACTTC. Its protein product is CASSNPGTGATYEQYF.

This clonotype was seen many times. The chain employs TRBV5-5 and TRBJ2-1; D assignment may be TRBD1 or TRBD2 (5 bases each). The V gene's germline CDR1 is SGHKS and CDR2 YYEKEE (reference sequence). There are 15 residues in the CDR3. V lost 3 bases, J lost 6 bases, and 16 bases lay in between. For the CDR3, the DNA is TGTGCCAGCAGCTCTACCGGGACCTCTTCCAATGAGCAGTTCTTC. Protein product: CASSSTGTSSNEQFF.

This clonotype was observed at least ten times. The CDR3 DNA is TGTGCCAGCAGCTTAGGTGGGGCGCACTCCTACGAGCAGTACTTC. Encoded protein: CASSLGGAHSYEQYF. The chain joins TRBV7-9 to TRBJ2-7, with D perhaps TRBD1 (5 bases). CDR1 and CDR2 from the germline V gene are SEHNR and FQNEAQ (reference sequence). CDR3 length: 15 residues. The V end lost 1 base, the J end lost 0 bases, and 10 bases lay between the germline ends.

This clonotype was counted at least ten times. This rearrangement joins TRBV11-2 to TRBJ2-7, with 7 bases fitting TRBD2. Germline loops: CDR1 SGHAT, CDR2 FQNNGV. The CDR3 is 15 residues long. J lost 0 bases, V lost 4 bases, and 6 bases had no gene match. DNA of the CDR3: TGTGCCAGCAGCTCGATGCGGGGGAGCTCCTACGAGCAGTACTTC. This codes for CASSSMRGSSYEQYF.

This clonotype was counted at least ten times. The chain uses TRBV5-1 and TRBJ1-2; no definite D call. There are 14 residues in the CDR3. The germline V and J ends were trimmed by 0 bases and 5 bases, with 11 bases remaining between them. Germline lookup yields CDR1 SGHRS and CDR2 YFSETQ. The CDR3 sequence is CASSLGTNEYGYTF. The CDR3 nucleotides read TGCGCCAGCAGCTTGGGGACCAACGAGTATGGCTACACCTTC.

This clonotype was picked up a small number of times. This chain joins TRBV11-1 and TRBJ2-1; D unclear. V was clipped by 5 bases and J by 9 bases, with 14 bases between them. The germline V gene encodes CDR1 SGHAT and CDR2 FQDESV (reference sequence). There are 13 residues in the CDR3. This CDR3 is CASSPLHGVEQFF. The CDR3 DNA is TGTGCCAGCAGCCCCCTCCACGGAGTTGAGCAGTTCTTC.

This clonotype was detected many times. The chain combines TRBV20-1 with TRBJ1-3; no clear D. V was cut by 3 bases and J by 4 bases, with 10 bases left in between. CDR3 length: 13 residues. The germline V gene has CDR1 DFQATT and CDR2 SNEGSKA (reference sequence). Here the CDR3 reads CSARVSGGNTIYF. In nucleotides, the CDR3 is TGCAGTGCTAGGGTGAGCGGAGGAAACACCATATATTTT.

The genes are TRBV5-6 and TRBJ2-7, with D maybe TRBD2 (7 bases). Per germline, CDR1 SGHDT and CDR2 YYEEEE. This CDR3 is 14 amino acids long. Trimming shortened V by 6 bases and J by 3 bases, and 16 bases separated the two germline ends. The CDR3 DNA is TGTGCCAGCACCTGGGGGGGCCGCCGCTACGAGCAGTACTTC. Protein sequence: CASTWGGRRYEQYF.

This clonotype was observed at least ten times. The rearrangement uses TRBV5-4 and TRBJ2-7, with D possibly TRBD1 on 6 matching bases. This CDR3 is built from 15 residues. Germline loops: CDR1 SGHNT, CDR2 YYREEE (reference sequence). Trimming took off 0 bases at V and 7 bases at J, with 17 bases between the two ends. DNA of the CDR3: TGTGCCAGCAGCTTGGGTGTGACAGGTCCAGGGGAGCAGTACTTC. This translates into CASSLGVTGPGEQYF.

This clonotype has at least ten counts. The CDR3, as DNA: TGTGCCAGCAGCTTCCAACAAGAGACCCAGTACTTC. Its protein is CASSFQQETQYF. The genes are TRBV5-5 and TRBJ2-5, with unresolved D. The CDR3 covers 12 residues. CDR1 is SGHKS and CDR2 is YYEKEE in the germline V gene (reference sequence). The V gene lost 2 bases and the J gene lost 2 bases, with 4 bases spanning the gap.

The chain joins TRBV24-1 to TRBJ2-1; 11 bases agree with TRBD1. The CDR3 is 16 residues long. Germline CDR1 reads KGHDR; CDR2 reads SFDVKD. J lost 4 bases, V lost 3 bases, and 4 bases had no gene match. CDR3 coding DNA: TGTGCCACCAGTGATGCCGGGACAGGGGGGTACAATGAGCAGTTCTTC. Encoded protein: CATSDAGTGGYNEQFF.

This clonotype ranks as medium-sized. V is TRBV12-3 or TRBV12-4 and J is TRBJ2-7; no definite D call. V was pared by 2 bases and J by 3 bases, with 5 bases between. The CDR3 sequence is 12 residues long. The CDR3 nucleotides are TGTGCCAGCAGTTTATTCCTCTACGAGCAGTACTTC. Its protein product is CASSLFLYEQYF.

This clonotype appeared many times. The rearrangement joins TRBV29-1 to TRBJ2-2, with 9 bases aligning to TRBD1. In germline, CDR1 is SQVTM, CDR2 ANQGSEA. After removal of 6 bases from V and 5 bases from J, the junction contained 7 bases not matched to a gene. CDR3 size: 14 residues. CDR3 bases: TGCAGCGTCTCGACAGGGGGAGGGACCGGGGAGCTGTTTTTT. It translates to CSVSTGGGTGELFF.

This clonotype was recorded many times. V is TRBV7-6 and J is TRBJ1-6, with 8 nucleotides matching TRBD1. The CDR3 extends over 16 amino acids. Germline V gives CDR1 SGHVS, CDR2 FNYEAQ. The V segment lost 4 bases and the J segment 10 bases; nucleotides outside the gene matches: 12. The CDR3 here is CASSSRPGTGDSPLHF. CDR3 sequence (DNA): TGTGCCAGCAGCTCTAGACCCGGGACAGGCGACTCACCCCTCCACTTT. Drawing the rest from reference TRBV7-6 and TRBJ1-6, the complete variable domain is GAGVSQSPRYKVTKRGQDVALRCDPISGHVSLYWYRQALGQGPEFLTYFNYEAQQDKSGLPNDRFSAERPEGSISTLTIQRTEQRDSAMYRCASSSRPGTGDSPLHFGNGTRLTVT.

Many counts were recorded for this clonotype. V and J are TRBV6-6 and TRBJ2-7; D possibly uses TRBD1 or TRBD2 (7 bases each). This CDR3 is 13 amino acids long. V dropped 10 bases and J dropped 6 bases, with 19 bases sitting between them. The V gene's germline CDR1 is MNHNY and CDR2 SVGAGI (reference sequence). Here the CDR3 reads CATNQGGRGEQYF. The CDR3 bases are TGTGCCACGAACCAGGGGGGGCGGGGCGAGCAGTACTTC.

This clonotype was picked up a small number of times. This rearrangement joins TRBV11-3 to TRBJ1-2, with D unclear. Germline-derived CDR1 and CDR2 are SGHNT and YENEEA. The V end was cut by 6 bases, the J end by 4 bases, with 36 bases between. The CDR3 consists of 21 residues. The CDR3: CASRLFEPLKQRAPVGYGYTF. The DNA of the CDR3 is TGTGCCAGCAGATTATTCGAACCTCTCAAACAACGGGCCCCGGTGGGCTATGGCTACACCTTC.

Many counts were recorded for this clonotype. The CDR3 nucleotides are TGTGCCAGCTCACCACCCGGGGGGCGGCAGTACTTC. Residues: CASSPPGGRQYF. J is TRBJ2-7 and V is TRBV18, with D possibly matching TRBD2 (7 bases). The CDR3 runs to 12 residues. V dropped 0 bases and J dropped 9 bases, with 9 bases sitting between them. The germline V gene encodes CDR1 KGHSH and CDR2 LQKENI.

There are many counts of this clonotype. This chain links TRBV2 with TRBJ2-7; D possibly corresponds to TRBD2 (6 bases). The CDR3 length is 13 residues. V was shortened by 8 bases and J by 0 bases, with 11 bases between the two germline ends. Germline V lookup: CDR1 SNHLY, CDR2 FYNNEI. The CDR3 reads CASGRGISYEQYF. CDR3 sequence (DNA): TGTGCCAGCGGGCGGGGCATCTCCTACGAGCAGTACTTC.

This clonotype was picked up many times. The CDR3 sequence is CASSRGQASAGSNQPQHF. The CDR3 DNA is TGTGCCAGCAGCCGCGGACAGGCCTCTGCCGGAAGCAATCAGCCCCAGCATTTT. The gene calls are TRBV7-9 and TRBJ1-5, with 7 bases identical to TRBD1. V was clipped by 5 bases and J by 1 base; unmatched bases: 14. Per germline, CDR1 SEHNR and CDR2 FQNEAQ (reference sequence). The CDR3 has 18 amino acids.